Presented here are 16 T cell receptor beta chains from one specimen sequenced in a study of low-dose radiotherapy and immunotherapy resistance in tumors. Priming of first-strand cDNA relied on TRAV- and TRBV-specific primers (covering alpha and beta chains). PCR amplification of the TCRs was performed with Phusion for 20 to 25 PCR cycles, and it relied on a constant-region primer together with a V-primer adapter. TCRdb itself ran the reads through MiXCR, one entry per CDR3 protein. Here the sample spans over 70,000 distinct CDR3 sequences, more than 25% being singletons. Specified time point: before trial treatment. This sample comprised PBMCs, obtained before treatment. These receptor sequences come from a female donor with ovarian cancer.

The rearrangement links TRBV28 to TRBJ2-2; the match to TRBD2 covers 10 bases. The CDR3 runs to 16 residues. Germline V gene data show CDR1 as MDHEN and CDR2 as SYDVKM. V shed 6 bases and J 1 base; nucleotides not matched to a gene: 5. As DNA, the CDR3 is TGTGCCAGCAGCCCCCGGACTAGCGGGAACACCGGGGAGCTGTTTTTT. Translating it yields CASSPRTSGNTGELFF.

The sample holds many counts of this clonotype. This chain links TRBV6-2 or TRBV6-3 with TRBJ2-2, with unresolved D. There are 14 residues in the CDR3. CDR1 and CDR2 (germline): MNHEY, SVGEGT. Between the trimmed V and J ends, which lost 5 bases and 6 bases, there was a span of 13 bases. The CDR3 reads CASSDWGSSGELFF. DNA for the CDR3: TGTGCCAGCAGTGACTGGGGTTCCTCCGGGGAGCTGTTTTTT.

The sample holds many counts of this clonotype. The chain carries TRBV6-1 and TRBJ1-1; 7 nucleotides line up with TRBD1. Germline V gives CDR1 MNHNS, CDR2 SASEGT. The CDR3 is made up of 13 amino acids. With V trimmed by 0 bases and J by 7 bases, 2 bases remained unmatched. The CDR3 nucleotides read TGTGCCAGCAGTGAAGCGGGGACAGTTGAAGCTTTCTTT. As protein: CASSEAGTVEAFF.

This clonotype was counted ten times or more. This chain uses TRBV7-9 with TRBJ1-2; tentatively, D is TRBD1 (5 bases). V was cut by 1 base and J by 6 bases, with 9 bases left in between. Germline assignment: CDR1 SEHNR and CDR2 FQNEAQ (reference sequence). The CDR3 has 13 amino acids. The DNA of the CDR3 is TGTGCCAGCAGCTTAGACAGGATGGATGGCTACACCTTC. Protein product: CASSLDRMDGYTF.

The table lists this clonotype with many counts. The CDR3 reads CASSLDFIDYQETQYF. CDR3 in DNA: TGCGCCAGCAGCTTGGATTTTATAGACTATCAAGAGACCCAGTACTTC. The chain joins TRBV5-1 to TRBJ2-5; D may be TRBD2 (5 bases). V was shortened by 0 bases and J by 2 bases, with 14 bases between the two germline ends. Germline assignment: CDR1 SGHRS and CDR2 YFSETQ. The length of the CDR3 is 16 residues.

There are many counts of this clonotype. J is TRBJ2-3 and V is TRBV7-2; D gene ambiguous. CDR1 and CDR2 (germline): SGHTA, FQGNSA. This CDR3 region has 14 residues. Trimming removed 7 bases from V and 7 bases from J, with 18 bases in between. The DNA of the CDR3 is TGTGCCAGCATCCCCGTTCCCGTGCAAAATACGCAGTATTTT. Its translation: CASIPVPVQNTQYF.

This clonotype was found once. It is likely a read error, because the conserved phenylalanine at the end of the CDR3 is missing. The V gene is TRBV5-6, the J gene TRBJ2-4; D is uncertain. Trimming pared 8 bases from V and 0 bases from J, leaving 15 bases between. CDR3 length: 15 residues. Germline V lookup: CDR1 SGHDT, CDR2 YYEEEE. The CDR3: CASSIRNLAKNIQYS. The CDR3 DNA is TGTGCCAGTAGCATTCGAAACTTAGCCAAAAACATTCAGTACTCC.

In its sample, this clonotype was seen many times. This sequence joins TRBV7-2 and TRBJ1-3; no firm D call. Germline-derived CDR1 and CDR2 are SGHTA and FQGNSA. This CDR3 is 14 amino acids long. Trimming took off 7 bases at V and 0 bases at J, with 10 bases between the two ends. DNA for the CDR3: TGTGCCAGCACCTTGGGGAACTCTGGAAACACCATATATTTT. It specifies CASTLGNSGNTIYF.

This clonotype was seen a few times. The chain links TRBV9 to TRBJ2-1; 7 bases agree with TRBD1. The CDR3 has 15 residues. Germline-derived CDR1 and CDR2 are SGDLS and YYNGEE. With V trimmed by 4 bases and J by 6 bases, 10 bases remained unmatched. The CDR3 is CASSLTGVASNEQFF. The CDR3, as DNA: TGTGCCAGCAGCCTAACAGGGGTAGCGTCCAATGAGCAGTTCTTC.

The chain recombines TRBV28 with TRBJ2-3, with D unclear. V gave up 7 bases and J gave up 3 bases, with 8 bases separating them. The length of the CDR3 is 12 residues. Per germline, CDR1 MDHEN and CDR2 SYDVKM. As DNA, the CDR3 is TGTGCCAGCAATACCCCGACAGATACGCAGTATTTT. Protein: CASNTPTDTQYF. Filled out from reference TRBV28 and TRBJ2-3, the complete variable domain reads DVKVTQSSRYLVKRTGEKVFLECVQDMDHENMFWYRQDPGLGLRLIYFSYDVKMKEKGDIPEGYSVSREKKERFSLILESASTNQTSMYLCASNTPTDTQYFGPGTRLTVL.

This clonotype was observed many times. The rearrangement uses TRBV11-3 and TRBJ2-5, with D uncertain. The CDR3 loop spans 11 amino acids. Germline V CDR1 and CDR2: SGHNT, YENEEA. The germline V and J ends were trimmed by 5 bases and 3 bases, with 4 bases remaining between them. The CDR3: CASSREETQYF. CDR3 DNA: TGTGCCAGCAGCAGAGAAGAGACCCAGTACTTC.

Ten or more counts support this clonotype. The chain combines TRBV4-2 with TRBJ2-2, with 10 positions matching TRBD2. The CDR3 extends over 19 amino acids. Germline V gene data show CDR1 as LGHNA and CDR2 as YNFKEQ. Trimming at V came to 2 bases and at J to 1 base, leaving 10 bases not matched to a gene. In DNA, the CDR3 is TGTGCCAGCAGCCAATCTAGCGGGGGTCTCGAAATGAACACCGGGGAGCTGTTTTTT. It codes for CASSQSSGGLEMNTGELFF.

This clonotype came up once. This chain links TRBV5-1 with TRBJ1-3, with 8 bases that match TRBD1. J gave up 3 bases and V 4 bases, and 12 bases lay outside the gene matches. This CDR3 is 17 amino acids long. CDR1 and CDR2 (germline): SGHRS, YFSETQ. The CDR3 region is CASSNPTGDRGGNTIYF. The CDR3 DNA is TGCGCCAGCAGCAACCCGACAGGGGATCGGGGTGGAAACACCATATATTTT.

This clonotype is a singleton in its sample. A read error is likely here: a far larger clone is one base away. J is TRBJ2-1 and V is TRBV4-3; D not certain. CDR1 is LGHNA and CDR2 is YSLEER in the germline V gene. Trimming cost V 4 bases and J 13 bases, with 20 bases left between them. The CDR3 spans 14 residues. The CDR3 loop is CASSPLWARETQFF. The CDR3 nucleotides read TGCGCCAGCAGCCCCCTCTGGGCCCGAGAGACCCAGTTCTTC.

The chain employs TRBV4-1 and TRBJ2-7; D perhaps matches TRBD2 (5 bases). Germline CDR1 MGHRA, CDR2 YSYEKL. CDR3 length: 16 residues. The ends were cut back, 1 base at V and 0 bases at J, with 13 bases in the middle. The CDR3 region is CASSQVLGSVSYEQYF. The DNA for the CDR3 is TGCGCCAGCAGCCAAGTGCTGGGGAGCGTCTCCTACGAGCAGTACTTC.

This clonotype was found many times. This chain connects TRBV19 to TRBJ2-5; 7 bases align to TRBD2. The CDR3 loop spans 15 amino acids. Germline V CDR1 and CDR2: LNHDA, SQIVND (reference sequence). Trimming removed 7 bases from V and 5 bases from J; junction bases left unmatched: 13. The DNA for the CDR3 is TGTGCCAGTACACTTCGACTATGGGGGGGGGAGACCCAGTACTTC. The encoded protein is CASTLRLWGGETQYF.